These 23 T cell receptor beta chains were sequenced from one sample in a study of blood T cell repertoires in COVID-19. Libraries were prepared by immunoSEQ multiplex PCR; TCRdb keeps only in-frame clonotypes and omits some of them. Of fewer than 700,000 clones in the sample, roughly 91% were seen once. The sample consisted of peripheral blood. Every receptor here comes from a woman aged 50 to 65 with COVID-19, enrolled during active disease.

This chain uses TRBV9 with TRBJ1-2, with 7 bases that match TRBD1. This CDR3 is built from 15 residues. J gave up 4 bases and V 2 bases, and 8 bases lay outside the gene matches. The V gene's germline CDR1 is SGDLS and CDR2 YYNGEE. CDR3 bases: TGTGCCAGCAGCGTGACCCCAGGGGGTACCTATGGCTACACCTTC. Translation: CASSVTPGGTYGYTF. Combining the CDR3 with reference TRBV9 and TRBJ1-2 gives the whole variable domain DSGVTQTPKHLITATGQRVTLRCSPRSGDLSVYWYQQSLDQGLQFLIQYYNGEERAKGNILERFSAQQFPDLHSELNLSSLELGDSALYFCASSVTPGGTYGYTFGSGTRLTVV.

The chain carries TRBV19 and TRBJ1-4, with 7 bases lining up with TRBD1. V was clipped by 8 bases and J by 3 bases; unmatched bases: 6. Germline V gene data show CDR1 as LNHDA and CDR2 as SQIVND (reference sequence). This CDR3 comprises 14 residues. This chain's CDR3 is CASRSGGANEKLFF. The CDR3 nucleotides are TGTGCCAGTCGTTCAGGGGGAGCTAATGAAAAACTGTTTTTT.

This sequence joins TRBV3-1 (or the pseudogene TRBV3-2) and TRBJ1-1, with a tentative D call TRBD1 (6 bases). V was cut by 3 bases and J by 0 bases, with 14 bases left in between. The CDR3 is 16 residues long. The germline gives CDR1 LGHDT, CDR2 YNNKEL (reference sequence). CDR3 nucleotide sequence: TGTGCCAGCAGCCAGAGGACAGTGCTCATGAACACTGAAGCTTTCTTT. It codes for CASSQRTVLMNTEAFF.

This rearrangement joins TRBV5-4 to TRBJ1-3, with a weak D call TRBD1 (6 bases). Germline CDR1 is SGHNT and CDR2 is YYREEE (reference sequence). V lost 1 base to trimming and J lost 4 bases, with 6 bases between them. The CDR3 covers 13 residues. CDR3 bases: TGTGCCAGCAGCTTGACAGGGGGAAACACCATATATTTT. As protein: CASSLTGGNTIYF.

V usage is TRBV10-3 and J usage is TRBJ2-1, with D unclear. V dropped 6 bases and J dropped 0 bases, with 12 bases sitting between them. This CDR3 spans 15 amino acids. Germline V gene sequence: CDR1 ENHRY, CDR2 SYGVKD. The CDR3 loop reads CAISLDWSSYNEQFF. Written as DNA, the CDR3 is TGTGCCATCAGCCTTGACTGGAGCTCCTACAATGAGCAGTTCTTC.

The genes are TRBV29-1 and TRBJ2-7; TRBD1 might be the D (5 bases). The CDR3 spans 11 residues. Germline V gene lookup returns CDR1 SQVTM and CDR2 ANQGSEA. V lost 3 bases and J lost 6, with 9 bases in between. DNA of the CDR3: TGCAGCGTTGAGCACAGGCTCGAGCAGTACTTC. Its translation: CSVEHRLEQYF.

The chain is built from TRBV2 and TRBJ1-6; D possibly corresponds to TRBD1 (5 bases). Between the trimmed V and J ends, which lost 6 bases and 9 bases, there was a span of 15 bases. Germline V CDR1 and CDR2: SNHLY, FYNNEI. CDR3 length: 14 residues. CDR3 in amino acids: CASSSQGAFSPLHF. The CDR3 coding sequence is TGTGCCAGCAGCTCGCAGGGTGCGTTTTCACCCCTCCACTTT. Full variable domain (rest looked up from reference TRBV2 and TRBJ1-6): EPEVTQTPSHQVTQMGQEVILRCVPISNHLYFYWYRQILGQKVEFLVSFYNNEISEKSEIFDDQFSVERPDGSNFTLKIRSTKLEDSAMYFCASSSQGAFSPLHFGNGTRLTVT.

The genes are TRBV18 and TRBJ1-6, with 10 bases identical to TRBD1. The length of the CDR3 is 14 residues. V shed 6 bases, J shed 7 bases, and the junction held 3 bases outside the gene matches. Per germline, CDR1 KGHSH and CDR2 LQKENI. CDR3 in amino acids: CASSGDRGNSPLHF. The CDR3 DNA sequence: TGTGCCAGCTCGGGGGACAGGGGCAATTCACCCCTCCACTTT.

In this sample, this clone turned up a few times. V gene TRBV5-1 combines with J gene TRBJ1-3; D unclear. The germline CDR1 and CDR2 sequences are SGHRS and YFSETQ. V dropped 7 bases and J dropped 6 bases, with 14 bases sitting between them. This CDR3 is built from 13 residues. DNA of the CDR3: TGCGCCAGCTCCTCCCCGGGTTCAAACACCATATATTTT. Its protein is CASSSPGSNTIYF.

In its sample, this clone was seen a few times. V is TRBV2 and J is TRBJ1-6; the D gene is possibly TRBD1 (6 bases). Between the trimmed V and J ends, which lost 6 bases and 12 bases, there was a span of 12 bases. Germline CDR1 SNHLY, CDR2 FYNNEI. This CDR3 has 12 residues. The CDR3 nucleotides read TGTGCCAGCAGCGGACAGCTCTTACCCCTCCACTTT. Translated: CASSGQLLPLHF.

Comments on this clone: Other DNA variants within this sample encode the same CDR3. The chain is built from TRBV12-3 or TRBV12-4 and TRBJ1-1; D remains ambiguous. V lost 6 bases to trimming and J lost 0 bases, with 8 bases between them. This CDR3 is built from 13 residues. The CDR3 protein is CASSSSVNTEAFF. The CDR3 bases are TGTGCCAGCAGCTCGTCGGTGAACACTGAAGCTTTCTTT.

The V gene is TRBV12-3 or TRBV12-4, the J gene TRBJ2-1; D might be TRBD2 (5 bases). Trimming pared 3 bases from V and 10 bases from J, leaving 10 bases between. This CDR3 is 12 amino acids long. The CDR3 DNA is TGTGCCAGCAGTTTCCCCGAGCGGGAGCAGTTCTTC. Protein product: CASSFPEREQFF.

The chain recombines TRBV5-1 with TRBJ2-5; no definite D call. The J call is uncertain, as TRBJ2-7 better fits the DNA end. The V gene's germline CDR1 is SGHRS and CDR2 YFSETQ. This CDR3 has 16 amino acids. This CDR3 is CASSLVPTETSYEQYF. CDR3 bases: TGCGCCAGCAGCTTGGTTCCTACAGAGACCTCCTACGAGCAGTACTTC.

This clone was observed once. This chain joins TRBV24-1 and TRBJ2-7; 11 bases are a match to TRBD2. The CDR3 sequence is 15 residues long. Germline V gene lookup returns CDR1 KGHDR and CDR2 SFDVKD. Unmatched junction bases numbered 5, after V lost 5 bases and J lost 3 bases. The CDR3 protein is CATSAPGTSGYEQYF. As DNA, the CDR3 is TGTGCCACCAGTGCTCCCGGGACTAGCGGCTACGAGCAGTACTTC.

The chain employs TRBV10-2 and TRBJ2-3; weak D call: TRBD1 (6 bases). This CDR3 is 14 amino acids long. V was shortened by 6 bases and J by 4 bases, with 14 bases between the two germline ends. Germline V gives CDR1 WSHSY, CDR2 SAAADI. CDR3 DNA: TGCGCCAGCAGATCAGGGGCCTCCCCAGATACGCAGTATTTT. Its protein is CASRSGASPDTQYF.

This sequence joins TRBV7-2 and TRBJ1-2; D may be TRBD1 (5 bases). The CDR3 runs 14 residues. The germline CDR1 and CDR2 sequences are SGHTA and FQGNSA. The germline V and J ends were trimmed by 5 bases and 4 bases, with 14 bases remaining between them. CDR3 sequence (DNA): TGTGCCAGCAGCCCAGGGTTAACTGGCTATGGCTACACCTTC. It yields the protein CASSPGLTGYGYTF.

The chain has TRBV5-1 and TRBJ2-2; 9 bases line up with TRBD1. This CDR3 spans 15 amino acids. V lost 4 bases, J lost 5 bases, and 6 bases stayed unmatched. Germline CDR1 SGHRS, CDR2 YFSETQ. CDR3 DNA sequence: TGCGCCAGCAGCCCGGGGGACAGGGAAACCGGGGAGCTGTTTTTT. Encoded protein: CASSPGDRETGELFF. The full variable domain, rest sourced from reference TRBV5-1 and TRBJ2-2, is KAGVTQTPRYLIKTRGQQVTLSCSPISGHRSVSWYQQTPGQGLQFLFEYFSETQRNKGNFPGRFSGRQFSNSRSEMNVSTLELGDSALYLCASSPGDRETGELFFGEGSRLTVL.

The chain has TRBV5-6 and TRBJ2-3, with D perhaps TRBD2 (5 bases). The CDR3 is 13 amino acids. V lost 4 bases, J lost 2 bases, and 8 bases lay in between. Germline V lookup: CDR1 SGHDT, CDR2 YYEEEE. In DNA, the CDR3 is TGTGCCAGCAGCCCCCTAGCCACAGATACGCAGTATTTT. This translates into CASSPLATDTQYF. The full variable domain, with the rest looked up from reference TRBV5-6 and TRBJ2-3, is DAGVTQSPTHLIKTRGQQVTLRCSPKSGHDTVSWYQQALGQGPQFIFQYYEEEERQRGNFPDRFSGHQFPNYSSELNVNALLLGDSALYLCASSPLATDTQYFGPGTRLTVL.

The CDR3 spells CASSLVGQPNSPLHF. As DNA, the CDR3 is TGCGCCAGCAGCTTGGTGGGGCAGCCTAATTCACCCCTCCACTTT. The chain is built from TRBV5-1 and TRBJ1-6; a possible D gene is TRBD1 (5 bases). The CDR3 consists of 15 residues. V dropped 0 bases and J dropped 6 bases, with 10 bases sitting between them. CDR1 is SGHRS, CDR2 YFSETQ, per germline.

This rearrangement joins TRBV5-1 to TRBJ1-2, with D tentatively TRBD1 (5 bases). V was pared by 6 bases and J by 2 bases, with 11 bases between. This CDR3 region has 13 residues. Germline CDR1 and CDR2: SGHRS and YFSETQ. CDR3 in DNA: TGCGCCAGCATCCACAGGCTCAACTATGGCTACACCTTC. Amino acid sequence: CASIHRLNYGYTF.

This rearrangement joins TRBV19 to TRBJ2-7, with D maybe TRBD2 (5 bases). V dropped 1 base and J dropped 5 bases, with 9 bases sitting between them. Germline lookup yields CDR1 LNHDA and CDR2 SQIVND (reference sequence). The CDR3 is 13 residues long. CDR3 sequence: CASSIGRTDEQYF. CDR3 nucleotide sequence: TGTGCCAGTAGTATAGGGAGGACGGACGAGCAGTACTTC.

The gene calls are TRBV11-2 and TRBJ1-2; D is ambiguous. The germline gives CDR1 SGHAT, CDR2 FQNNGV. The length of the CDR3 is 13 residues. Trimming stripped 3 bases from V and 5 bases from J, with 10 bases between. DNA of the CDR3: TGTGCCAGCAGCTTTGGGGAGATTTATGGCTACACCTTC. It translates to CASSFGEIYGYTF.

For the CDR3, the DNA is TGTGCCAGCAGCAAACAGGGACAGGGGGCGTATAATGGCTACACCTTC. It yields the protein CASSKQGQGAYNGYTF. This chain uses TRBV9 with TRBJ1-2, with 12 bases identical to TRBD1. Per germline, CDR1 SGDLS and CDR2 YYNGEE. This CDR3 has 16 residues. Trimming removed 4 bases from V and 6 bases from J; junction bases left unmatched: 10.